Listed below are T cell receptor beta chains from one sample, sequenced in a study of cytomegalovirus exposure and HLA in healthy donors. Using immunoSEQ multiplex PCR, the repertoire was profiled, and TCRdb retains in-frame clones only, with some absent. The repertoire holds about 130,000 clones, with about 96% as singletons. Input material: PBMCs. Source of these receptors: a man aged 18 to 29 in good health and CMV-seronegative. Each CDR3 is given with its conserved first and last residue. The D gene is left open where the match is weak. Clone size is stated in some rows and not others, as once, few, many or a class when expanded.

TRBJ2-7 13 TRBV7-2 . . TGTGCCAGCAGCTCCGCAGGGTCCTACGAGCAGTACTTC CASSSAGSYEQYF
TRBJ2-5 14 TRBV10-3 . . TGTGCCATCAGTGTTGGTACGGGGGAGGAGACCCAGTACTTC CAISVGTGEETQYF
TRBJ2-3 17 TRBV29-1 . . TGCAGCGCTAATAAGGAAGGAGGGCGTACCTCCACAGATACGCAGTATTTT CSANKEGGRTSTDTQYF
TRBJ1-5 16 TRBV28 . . TGTGCCAGCAGTACCCGGGAGCAAGGGCCCGATCAGCCCCAGCATTTT CASSTREQGPDQPQHF
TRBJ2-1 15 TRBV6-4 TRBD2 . TGTGCCAGCAGTGACAGGGCTAGCGGGAGCGATGAGCAGTTCTTC CASSDRASGSDEQFF
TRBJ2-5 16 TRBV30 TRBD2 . TGTGCCTGGAGTGTAGGGCTGGGACTAGTGAAAGAGACCCAGTACTTC CAWSVGLGLVKETQYF
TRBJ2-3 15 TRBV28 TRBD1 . TGTGCCAGCACCTCTTCCGACAGGGGCACAGATACGCAGTATTTT CASTSSDRGTDTQYF
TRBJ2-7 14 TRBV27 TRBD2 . TGTGCCAGCGGAGTACTAGCGGGATCGGACGAGCAGTACTTC CASGVLAGSDEQYF
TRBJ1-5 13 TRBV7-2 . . TGTGCCAGCAGCTTCGGGACAAGCCAGCCCCAGCATTTT CASSFGTSQPQHF
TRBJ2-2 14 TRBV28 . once TGTGCCAGCAGTTTAGACTATGGCGCCGGGGAGCTGTTTTTT CASSLDYGAGELFF
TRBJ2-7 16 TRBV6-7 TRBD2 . TGTGCCAGCAGTTACTCGAGTGGCGGGAGCACCTACGAGCAGTACTTC CASSYSSGGSTYEQYF
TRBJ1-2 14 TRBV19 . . TGTGCCAGTCCTATCAGGGCCACCTCCTATGGCTACACCTTC CASPIRATSYGYTF
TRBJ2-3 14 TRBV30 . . TGTGCCTGGAGTGTATTAGAGGCCACAGATACGCAGTATTTT CAWSVLEATDTQYF
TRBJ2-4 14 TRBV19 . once TGTGCCAGTAGTGTGAGGGTAGCCAAAAACATTCAGTACTTC CASSVRVAKNIQYF
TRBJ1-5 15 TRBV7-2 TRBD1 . TGTGCCAGCAGCACCAGGACAGGGCGCAATCAGCCCCAGCATTTT CASSTRTGRNQPQHF
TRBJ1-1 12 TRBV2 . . TGTGCCAGCACCGGTATACGCACTGAAGCTTTCTTT CASTGIRTEAFF
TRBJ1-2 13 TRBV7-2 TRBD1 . TGTGCCAGCAGCGTGACAGGGAACTATGGCTACACCTTC CASSVTGNYGYTF
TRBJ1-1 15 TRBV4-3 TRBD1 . TGCGCCAGCAGCCAAGCTCCAGGGGGCAACACTGAAGCTTTCTTT CASSQAPGGNTEAFF
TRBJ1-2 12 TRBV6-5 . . TGTGCCAGCCGGGGGGGTAACTATGGCTACACCTTC CASRGGNYGYTF
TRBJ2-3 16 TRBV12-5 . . TGTGCTAGTGGTTTGGTGCGAGGATATAGCACAGATACGCAGTATTTT CASGLVRGYSTDTQYF
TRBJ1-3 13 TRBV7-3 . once TGTGCCAGCAGCACCTCAGGGGGAAACACCATATATTTT CASSTSGGNTIYF
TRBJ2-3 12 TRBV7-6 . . TGTGCCAGCAGCTTAAACCGGGATACGCAGTATTTT CASSLNRDTQYF
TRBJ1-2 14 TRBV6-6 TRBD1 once TGTGCCAGCAGTTATACAGGGGGTAACTATGGCTACACCTTC CASSYTGGNYGYTF
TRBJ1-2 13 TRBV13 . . TGTGCCAGCAGCCTACGAGGAAGCTATGGCTACACCTTC CASSLRGSYGYTF
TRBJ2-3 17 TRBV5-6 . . TGTGCCAGCAGCTCATTAATACAGGGTCTCCGCACAGATACGCAGTATTTT CASSSLIQGLRTDTQYF
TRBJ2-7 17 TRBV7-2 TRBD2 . TGTGCCAGCAGCTTAGGGCTAGCGGGAGTAGTAACCTACGAGCAGTACTTC CASSLGLAGVVTYEQYF
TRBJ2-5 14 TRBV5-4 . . TGTGCCAGCAGCTGGGGACACACCGGAGAGACCCAGTACTTC CASSWGHTGETQYF
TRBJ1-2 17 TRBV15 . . TGTGCCACCAGCAGAGACGGACAGCCCCTTCTTAACTATGGCTACACCTTC CATSRDGQPLLNYGYTF